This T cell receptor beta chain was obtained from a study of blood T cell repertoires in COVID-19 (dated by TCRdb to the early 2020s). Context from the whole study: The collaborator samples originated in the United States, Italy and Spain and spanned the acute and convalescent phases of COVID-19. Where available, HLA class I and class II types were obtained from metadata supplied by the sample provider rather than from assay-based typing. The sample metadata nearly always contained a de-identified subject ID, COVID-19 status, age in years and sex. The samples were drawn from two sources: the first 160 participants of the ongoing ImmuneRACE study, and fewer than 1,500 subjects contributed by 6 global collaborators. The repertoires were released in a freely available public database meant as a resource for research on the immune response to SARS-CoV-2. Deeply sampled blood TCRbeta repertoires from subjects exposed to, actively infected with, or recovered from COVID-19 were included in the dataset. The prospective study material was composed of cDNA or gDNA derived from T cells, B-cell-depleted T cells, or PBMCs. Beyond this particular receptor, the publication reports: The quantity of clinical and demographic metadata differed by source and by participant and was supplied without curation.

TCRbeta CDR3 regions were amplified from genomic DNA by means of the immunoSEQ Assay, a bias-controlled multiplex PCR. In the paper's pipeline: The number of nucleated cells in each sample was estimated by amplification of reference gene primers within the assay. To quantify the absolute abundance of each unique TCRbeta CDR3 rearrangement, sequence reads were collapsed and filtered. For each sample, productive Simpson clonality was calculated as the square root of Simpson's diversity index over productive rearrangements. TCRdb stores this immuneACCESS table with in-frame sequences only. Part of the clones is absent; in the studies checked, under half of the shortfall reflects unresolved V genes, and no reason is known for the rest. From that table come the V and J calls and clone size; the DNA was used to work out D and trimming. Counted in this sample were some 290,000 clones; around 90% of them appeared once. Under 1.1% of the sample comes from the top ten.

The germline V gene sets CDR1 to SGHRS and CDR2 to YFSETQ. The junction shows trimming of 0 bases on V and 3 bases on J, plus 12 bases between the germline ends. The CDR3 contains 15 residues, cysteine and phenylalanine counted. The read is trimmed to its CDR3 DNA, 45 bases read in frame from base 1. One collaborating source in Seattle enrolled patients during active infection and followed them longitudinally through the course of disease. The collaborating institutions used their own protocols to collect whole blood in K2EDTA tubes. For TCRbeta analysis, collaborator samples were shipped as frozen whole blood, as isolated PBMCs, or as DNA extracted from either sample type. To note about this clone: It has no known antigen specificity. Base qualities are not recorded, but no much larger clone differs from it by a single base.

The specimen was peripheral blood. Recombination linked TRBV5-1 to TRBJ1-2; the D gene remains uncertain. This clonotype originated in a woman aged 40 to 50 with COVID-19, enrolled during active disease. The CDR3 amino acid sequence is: CASSLARGSDYGYTF. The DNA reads TGCGCCAGCAGCTTGGCCAGAGGGTCCGACTATGGCTACACCTTC.